This T cell receptor (beta chain) is drawn from a study of blood T cell repertoires in COVID-19. Study as a whole: Nucleic acid was either cDNA or gDNA, and it came from T cells, B-cell-depleted T cells, or PBMCs.

Germline lookup yields CDR1 SGHAT and CDR2 FQNNGV. V shed 2 bases and J 6 bases; nucleotides not matched to a gene: 5. The CDR3 has 15 amino acids. Under the authors' procedure: Amplifying reference gene primers gave estimates of nucleated cell counts. This table comes from immunoSEQ multiplex PCR, and its TCRdb copy is limited to in-frame clones, with some not included. That table supplies the V and J calls and clone size; D and trimming were determined from the DNA. This sample yields 200,000 to 250,000 clones, of which around 81% are seen a single time; 7.5% belongs to the top ten. The chain couples TRBV11-2 to TRBJ2-2; 8 bases line up with TRBD2. The source of this sequence is a woman at least 80 years old with COVID-19, enrolled during active disease. Sequences were obtained from peripheral blood. The CDR3 protein is CASSLSGSVAGELFF. As DNA, the CDR3 is TGTGCCAGCAGCTTAAGCGGGAGTGTAGCCGGGGAGCTGTTTTTT. The full variable domain, completed using reference TRBV11-2 and TRBJ2-2, is EAGVAQSPRYKIIEKRQSVAFWCNPISGHATLYWYQQILGQGPKLLIQFQNNGVVDDSQLPKDRFSAERLKGVDSTLKIQPAKLEDSAVYLCASSLSGSVAGELFFGEGSRLTVL.